This passage covers 20 T cell receptor beta chains from one sample sequenced in a study of cytomegalovirus exposure and HLA in healthy donors. It was with 60 Vbeta and 13 Jbeta primers that the PCR ran. The data were produced by immunoSEQ multiplex PCR, yet TCRdb's version contains in-frame clones alone and is incomplete. Recorded for this sample: over 65,000 clones. The sample was PBMCs. All receptors come from a man aged 30 to 39 in good health and CMV-seronegative.

The chain links TRBV6-6 to TRBJ1-4; D might be TRBD1 (5 bases). CDR3 length: 15 amino acids. Germline V gene sequence: CDR1 MNHNY, CDR2 SVGAGI (reference sequence). V was clipped by 10 bases and J by 8 bases, with 23 bases between them. CDR3 loop: CATLWTWGDDEKLFF. DNA of the CDR3: TGTGCCACCCTCTGGACCTGGGGGGATGACGAAAAACTGTTTTTT.

The chain links TRBV5-6 to TRBJ1-5; a weak D match, TRBD1 (5 bases). Germline loops: CDR1 SGHDT, CDR2 YYEEEE. V lost 5 bases, J lost 5 bases, and 20 bases lay in between. The CDR3 runs 16 residues. CDR3 sequence: CASSYGLQGVDQPQHF. CDR3 nucleotide sequence: TGTGCCAGCAGTTATGGGCTTCAGGGCGTCGATCAGCCCCAGCATTTT.

V usage is TRBV7-9 and J usage is TRBJ2-1; the D is unclear. The CDR3 sequence is 12 residues long. Between the trimmed V and J ends, which lost 2 bases and 7 bases, there was a span of 6 bases. Germline assignment: CDR1 SEHNR and CDR2 FQNEAQ (reference sequence). The chain's CDR3 is CASSLLENEQFF. In DNA, the CDR3 is TGTGCCAGCAGCTTATTAGAGAATGAGCAGTTCTTC. Supplemented by reference TRBV7-9 and TRBJ2-1, the full variable domain reads DTGVSQNPRHKITKRGQNVTFRCDPISEHNRLYWYRQTLGQGPEFLTYFQNEAQLEKSRLLSDRFSAERPKGSFSTLEIQRTEQGDSAMYLCASSLLENEQFFGPGTRLTVL.

The gene calls are TRBV29-1 and TRBJ2-1, with D tentatively TRBD2 (5 bases). V lost 8 bases and J lost 3, with 14 bases in between. CDR3 length: 13 amino acids. Germline-derived CDR1 and CDR2 are SQVTM and ANQGSEA. This CDR3 is CSCSVLRYNEQFF. The DNA for the CDR3 is TGCAGCTGTAGCGTGCTCCGCTACAATGAGCAGTTCTTC.

This chain uses TRBV10-3 with TRBJ2-7, with TRBD1 matching 12 bases. The CDR3 totals 15 residues. CDR1 is ENHRY, CDR2 SYGVKD, per germline. J gave up 4 bases and V 2 bases, and 3 bases lay outside the gene matches. The CDR3 DNA follows: TGTGCCATCAGTGAGCCGGGACAGGGGGCTTACGAGCAGTACTTC. Amino acids: CAISEPGQGAYEQYF.

The chain links TRBV30 to TRBJ1-5; a possible D gene is TRBD1 (5 bases). The CDR3 loop spans 13 amino acids. With 0 bases removed from V and 5 bases from J, the gap between germline ends came to 8 bases. From germline, CDR1 is GTSNPN and CDR2 SVGIG (reference sequence). The CDR3 reads CAWSVDNYQPQHF. The CDR3 region has the DNA TGTGCCTGGAGTGTGGACAACTATCAGCCCCAGCATTTT.

V and J are TRBV5-4 and TRBJ1-5; D is unclear. V lost 2 bases and J 0 bases, leaving 12 bases between the germline ends. The germline V gene encodes CDR1 SGHNT and CDR2 YYREEE (reference sequence). This CDR3 has 16 residues. The CDR3 loop is CASSLGGPDSNQPQHF. CDR3 DNA sequence: TGTGCCAGCAGCTTAGGAGGACCTGATAGCAATCAGCCCCAGCATTTT. Full variable domain (missing parts from reference TRBV5-4 and TRBJ1-5): ETGVTQSPTHLIKTRGQQVTLRCSSQSGHNTVSWYQQALGQGPQFIFQYYREEENGRGNFPPRFSGLQFPNYSSELNVNALELDDSALYLCASSLGGPDSNQPQHFGDGTRLSIL.

The rearrangement uses TRBV5-1 and TRBJ2-7; D is uncertain. V shed 2 bases and J shed 4 bases, with 13 bases lying between them. The V gene's germline CDR1 is SGHRS and CDR2 YFSETQ. This CDR3 is built from 14 residues. CDR3 sequence (DNA): TGCGCCAGCAGCTTTCTCCAGGCTTCGTACGAGCAGTACTTC. This encodes CASSFLQASYEQYF.

V is TRBV30 and J is TRBJ2-1, with 11 bases fitting TRBD2. CDR3 length: 17 residues. Per germline, CDR1 GTSNPN and CDR2 SVGIG (reference sequence). Losses at the gene ends were 0 bases for V and 8 bases for J; bases not matched to a gene: 12. The CDR3 region is CAWSVRRLAGGGDEQFF. CDR3 in DNA: TGTGCCTGGAGTGTACGGAGGCTAGCGGGAGGCGGAGATGAGCAGTTCTTC.

The V call is TRBV18, the J call TRBJ1-1, with a possible D match to TRBD1 (5 bases). This CDR3 has 16 residues. Germline CDR1 reads KGHSH; CDR2 reads LQKENI. V was shortened by 2 bases and J by 1 base, with 14 bases between the two germline ends. The CDR3, as DNA: TGTGCCAGCTCACCAGTGGGGGGAAGGTGGAACACTGAAGCTTTCTTT. Its translation: CASSPVGGRWNTEAFF.

The V call is TRBV27, the J call TRBJ2-1; D remains ambiguous. This CDR3 comprises 13 residues. V was clipped by 2 bases and J by 5 bases, with 7 bases between them. CDR1 and CDR2 from the germline V gene are MNHEY and SMNVEV (reference sequence). The CDR3 is CASSLIQNNEQFF. The CDR3 DNA reads TGTGCCAGCAGTTTAATCCAGAACAATGAGCAGTTCTTC.

This chain links TRBV6-6 with TRBJ1-4; the D gene is possibly TRBD1 (5 bases). CDR3 size: 15 residues. The germline V gene encodes CDR1 MNHNY and CDR2 SVGAGI (reference sequence). Between the trimmed V and J ends, which lost 4 bases and 10 bases, there was a span of 19 bases. The CDR3 DNA reads as TGTGCCAGCAGTTTCCCCGGCAGGCAGGGTGGAAAACTGTTTTTT. Protein product: CASSFPGRQGGKLFF.

The rearrangement links TRBV29-1 to TRBJ2-7; D is possibly TRBD1 (5 bases). The germline V and J ends were trimmed by 7 bases and 3 bases, with 16 bases remaining between them. Germline CDR1 and CDR2: SQVTM and ANQGSEA. The length of the CDR3 is 13 residues. This CDR3 is CSAMTVSSYEQYF. DNA for the CDR3: TGCAGCGCAATGACAGTTTCAAGCTACGAGCAGTACTTC.

The J gene is TRBJ2-3, the V gene TRBV13; D might be TRBD2 (6 bases). The CDR3 covers 17 residues. The ends were cut back, 2 bases at V and 0 bases at J, with 15 bases in the middle. The germline V gene encodes CDR1 PRHDT and CDR2 FYEKMQ (reference sequence). CDR3 DNA sequence: TGTGCCAGCAGCTTACGGGCGGGGCTACTGAGCACAGATACGCAGTATTTT. This encodes CASSLRAGLLSTDTQYF.

As DNA, the CDR3 is TGTGCCTGGAGCACCGTTCTTGGGAGTCAGCCCCAGCATTTT. Protein sequence: CAWSTVLGSQPQHF. The chain links TRBV30 to TRBJ1-5, with D unclear. Looked up from germline, CDR1 is GTSNPN and CDR2 is SVGIG (reference sequence). The CDR3 loop spans 14 amino acids. Trimming shortened V by 3 bases and J by 6 bases, and 15 bases separated the two germline ends.

The rearrangement joins TRBV7-9 to TRBJ2-1; 9 nucleotides align to TRBD1. Trimming cost V 2 bases and J 4 bases; bases outside gene matches: 6. Germline CDR1 reads SEHNR; CDR2 reads FQNEAQ (reference sequence). This CDR3 is built from 16 residues. The DNA for the CDR3 is TGTGCCAGCAGCTTAATGACAGGGGGTCCTTACAATGAGCAGTTCTTC. Encoded protein: CASSLMTGGPYNEQFF.

The chain is built from TRBV7-9 and TRBJ2-1; D is undetermined. Germline V gene data show CDR1 as SEHNR and CDR2 as FQNEAQ (reference sequence). The ends were cut back, 1 base at V and 0 bases at J, with 10 bases in the middle. CDR3 length equals 16 residues. The CDR3 DNA reads TGTGCCAGCAGCTTAGAGGAGTGGCGCTCCTACAATGAGCAGTTCTTC. Its protein product is CASSLEEWRSYNEQFF.

This clone is called medium-sized (0.01 to 0.1%) based on its frequency. The chain has TRBV6-4 and TRBJ2-2; D is ambiguous. This CDR3 has 14 amino acids. CDR1 MRHNA and CDR2 SNTAGT come from the germline V gene. Trimming took 2 bases from V and 4 from J, leaving 8 bases between them. The CDR3 nucleotides are TGTGCCAGCAGTGACCGTGCGTCCACCGGGGAGCTGTTTTTT. Protein product: CASSDRASTGELFF.

V and J are TRBV6-4 and TRBJ2-7, with D possibly being TRBD1 (5 bases). The CDR3 covers 15 residues. The V and J ends lost 5 bases and 3 bases respectively, with 17 bases between them. Germline CDR1 and CDR2: MRHNA and SNTAGT. The DNA of the CDR3 is TGTGCCAGCAGTAAGCAGACAGCTAGTGTCTACGAGCAGTACTTC. Translation gives CASSKQTASVYEQYF.

The V and J genes are TRBV5-4 and TRBJ2-7; 7 bases are a match to TRBD1. Per the germline V gene, CDR1 is SGHNT and CDR2 is YYREEE (reference sequence). This CDR3 is 14 amino acids long. The trim removed 4 bases at V and 7 bases at J, leaving 11 bases unmatched. The CDR3 nucleotides read TGTGCCAGCAGCGGACAGGCCGCCACGTCGGAGCAGTACTTC. It is translated as CASSGQAATSEQYF.